Below, 19 T cell receptor beta chains from the same sample are listed, as sequenced in a study of patients and donors after allogeneic stem cell transplantation. TCRdb recomputed calls from the RT-PCR reads with MiXCR, one row per CDR3 protein. The sample comprises 110,000 or so distinct CDR3 sequences, around 35% of which are singletons, and about 27% rests with the top ten. Sample: blood, either unsorted or a sorted T cell fraction (not recorded which). The receptors derive from a human donor who was either an allogeneic HSCT recipient or a stem cell or donor lymphocyte infusion donor (not recorded which). It is not recorded whose cells these are; they may come from a transplant donor.

The rearrangement uses TRBV7-9 and TRBJ2-5, with unresolved D. V gave up 5 bases and J gave up 5 bases, with 18 bases separating them. This CDR3 is built from 15 residues. CDR1 is SEHNR, CDR2 FQNEAQ, per germline (reference sequence). The CDR3 here is CASSVKWLGLETQYF. Here the CDR3 DNA reads TGTGCCAGCAGCGTAAAATGGTTGGGGTTGGAGACCCAGTACTTC.

This clonotype was seen a few times. The V gene is TRBV7-2, the J gene TRBJ2-2, with D uncertain. The ends were cut back, 1 base at V and 4 bases at J, with 4 bases in the middle. The CDR3 is made up of 13 amino acids. CDR1 is SGHTA and CDR2 is FQGNSA in the germline V gene. In DNA, the CDR3 is TGTGCCAGCAGCTTAGTCCCCACCGGGGAGCTGTTTTTT. Translated: CASSLVPTGELFF. Full variable domain (outside the CDR3, taken from reference TRBV7-2 and TRBJ2-2): GAGVSQSPSNKVTEKGKDVELRCDPISGHTALYWYRQSLGQGLEFLIYFQGNSAPDKSGLPSDRFSAERTGGSVSTLTIQRTQQEDSAVYLCASSLVPTGELFFGEGSRLTVL.

The chain uses TRBV5-1 and TRBJ1-2, with D possibly TRBD1 on 5 matching bases. V was cut by 5 bases and J by 12 bases, with 23 bases left in between. This CDR3 region has 14 residues. CDR1 is SGHRS and CDR2 is YFSETQ in the germline V gene. The CDR3 nucleotides read TGCGCCAGCAGGGTGGGACGGCCATATGGCGGCAACACCTTC. It yields the protein CASRVGRPYGGNTF.

The chain joins TRBV7-9 to TRBJ1-1; D not resolved. Germline V gene data show CDR1 as SEHNR and CDR2 as FQNEAQ (reference sequence). This CDR3 spans 15 amino acids. V lost 0 bases and J lost 1, with 9 bases in between. The CDR3 loop is CASSLALTSNTEAFF. The CDR3 region has the DNA TGTGCCAGCAGCTTAGCGCTTACTTCGAACACTGAAGCTTTCTTT.

Points on this clonotype: This could be a read error, since a much larger clone is one nucleotide away. This likely comes from a read error, as the CDR3 has no conserved phenylalanine or tryptophan at its end. The chain employs TRBV5-6 and TRBJ1-5; 9 bases fit TRBD1. This CDR3 comprises 15 residues. Germline values: CDR1 SGHDT, CDR2 YYEEEE. Trimming removed 3 bases from V and 2 bases from J; junction bases left unmatched: 3. The CDR3 DNA sequence: TGTGCCAGCAGCTCGTGGACAGGGGGCAATCAGCCCCAGCATTCT. It specifies CASSSWTGGNQPQHS.

In its sample, this clonotype was seen a few times. This sequence joins TRBV3-1 and TRBJ2-7; a weak D match, TRBD1 (5 bases). From germline, CDR1 is LGHDT and CDR2 YNNKEL (reference sequence). Trimming left V 4 bases short and J 3 bases short, with 13 bases between. CDR3 length: 14 amino acids. The CDR3 spells CASSRRRGFYEQYF. CDR3 sequence (DNA): TGTGCCAGCAGCCGACGTAGGGGTTTCTACGAGCAGTACTTC.

The J gene is TRBJ2-1, the V gene TRBV5-1; D uncertain. Deletions cut 1 base from V and 0 bases from J, with 8 bases between. This CDR3 has 15 residues. Germline values: CDR1 SGHRS, CDR2 YFSETQ. In nucleotides, the CDR3 is TGCGCCAGCAGCTTGTCATGGAGCTCCTACAATGAGCAGTTCTTC. Its translation is CASSLSWSSYNEQFF.

The chain combines TRBV28 with TRBJ1-1, with D hard to call. Per the germline V gene, CDR1 is MDHEN and CDR2 is SYDVKM. V shed 4 bases and J shed 0 bases, with 9 bases lying between them. The CDR3 is 14 residues long. CDR3 loop: CASSSSDLNTEAFF. The CDR3, as DNA: TGTGCCAGCAGTTCTTCCGATCTGAACACTGAAGCTTTCTTT.

The chain uses TRBV20-1 and TRBJ1-1; D is ambiguous. CDR1 is DFQATT, CDR2 SNEGSKA, per germline (reference sequence). V lost 6 bases to trimming and J lost 1 base, with 21 bases between them. The CDR3 consists of 16 residues. CDR3 DNA sequence: TGCAGTGCCCGCACCGCCCTAGGACGGGGGAACACTGAAGCTTTCTTT. It encodes CSARTALGRGNTEAFF.

This clonotype was counted between two and nine times. The rearrangement joins TRBV9 to TRBJ1-3, with a weak D call TRBD1 (5 bases). The germline gives CDR1 SGDLS, CDR2 YYNGEE. This CDR3 contains 16 residues. Trimming took off 4 bases at V and 3 bases at J, with 17 bases between the two ends. The CDR3 region has the DNA TGTGCCAGCAGCCTTGGGACGGACTCAGTTGGAAACACCATATATTTT. Its translation is CASSLGTDSVGNTIYF.

The V and J genes are TRBV18 and TRBJ2-7; 10 bases match TRBD1. The ends lost 5 bases at V and 5 bases at J; junction bases unmatched: 3. Germline lookup yields CDR1 KGHSH and CDR2 LQKENI. The length of the CDR3 is 13 residues. The CDR3 region has the DNA TGTGCCAGCTCATACGACAGGGGGCACGAGCAGTACTTC. Its protein product is CASSYDRGHEQYF.

This clonotype has more than one count but fewer than ten. The CDR3: CASRLDRAGTGELFF. In nucleotides, the CDR3 is TGTGCCAGCAGACTGGACAGGGCAGGAACCGGGGAGCTGTTTTTT. This chain uses TRBV7-9 with TRBJ2-2; 8 bases agree with TRBD1. CDR1 is SEHNR and CDR2 is FQNEAQ in the germline V gene (reference sequence). This CDR3 has 15 residues. With V trimmed by 6 bases and J by 5 bases, 8 bases remained unmatched.

The sample holds a few counts of this clonotype. The V and J genes are TRBV20-1 and TRBJ1-2; unclear D gene. CDR3 length: 13 residues. Germline V lookup: CDR1 DFQATT, CDR2 SNEGSKA (reference sequence). The ends were cut back, 6 bases at V and 4 bases at J, with 15 bases in the middle. DNA of the CDR3: TGCAGTGCCGAGCGGGCAGCTCCCTATGGCTACACCTTC. Translating it yields CSAERAAPYGYTF.

This clonotype appeared a few times. The rearrangement links TRBV20-1 to TRBJ2-7; a weak D match, TRBD1 (5 bases). Trimming removed 6 bases from V and 5 bases from J, with 20 bases in between. The CDR3 has 14 amino acids. Germline CDR1 and CDR2: DFQATT and SNEGSKA (reference sequence). The CDR3 here is CSAPRQRHNNEQYF. In nucleotides, the CDR3 is TGCAGTGCCCCACGACAGCGCCACAATAACGAGCAGTACTTC.

The gene calls are TRBV6-5 and TRBJ2-5; D is uncertain. V lost 0 bases to trimming and J lost 7 bases, with 12 bases between them. The CDR3 extends over 14 amino acids. CDR1 is MNHEY, CDR2 SVGAGI, per germline. CDR3 nucleotide sequence: TGTGCCAGCAGTTACTCGTGGAAATCGGGGACCCAGTACTTC. Translation gives CASSYSWKSGTQYF.

The chain uses TRBV5-4 and TRBJ2-3; unclear D gene. This CDR3 has 14 amino acids. The V end was cut by 6 bases, the J end by 2 bases, with 13 bases between. Per germline, CDR1 SGHNT and CDR2 YYREEE (reference sequence). CDR3 amino acids: CASIHDGNTDTQYF. The CDR3 nucleotides are TGTGCCAGCATCCATGATGGGAACACAGATACGCAGTATTTT.

This clonotype was seen repeatedly, ten times or more. The J gene is TRBJ1-1, the V gene TRBV6-5; the D is unclear. The CDR3 is 14 amino acids. Trimming left V 0 bases short and J 9 bases short, with 14 bases between. Germline CDR1 reads MNHEY; CDR2 reads SVGAGI. As DNA, the CDR3 is TGTGCCAGCAGTTACTCGACCGGGCAGGTGAAAGCTTTCTTT. Residues: CASSYSTGQVKAFF.

Notes on this clonotype: This may be a read error, as it is one base from a much larger clone. CDR3 region: CASSFRDPNYGHTF. The DNA of the CDR3 is TGTGCCAGCAGCTTTAGGGATCCTAACTATGGCCACACCTTC. The chain joins TRBV7-2 to TRBJ1-2; D gene uncertain. The CDR3 length is 14 residues. Germline V gives CDR1 SGHTA, CDR2 FQGNSA.

This clonotype turned up a few times. The chain employs TRBV15 and TRBJ1-4; D ambiguous. The CDR3 has 13 amino acids. Germline CDR1 is LNHNV and CDR2 is YYDKDF (reference sequence). V dropped 0 bases and J dropped 10 bases, with 9 bases sitting between them. CDR3 in DNA: TGTGCCACCAGCAGAGATTCGCGAGGAAAACTGTTTTTT. Protein product: CATSRDSRGKLFF.